This T cell receptor beta chain is from a study of T cells in tuberculosis. General observations from the study: Low-affinity CD1B-GMM tetramer-binding T cells may have been missed.

Clones were read by immunoSEQ multiplex PCR, and TCRdb kept only the in-frame ones, dropping some. Of approximately 100,000 clones in the sample, under 95% were seen once. Cells were sorted from thawed PBMC rested overnight and stained with GMM-loaded CD1B tetramer, viability dye and anti-CD3. CD1B tetramers were loaded with Rhodococcus equi-derived C32 glucose monomycolate. Per the germline V gene, CDR1 is SQVTM and CDR2 is ANQGSEA. V lost 5 bases and J lost 2, with 13 bases in between. There are 15 residues in the CDR3. Sequencing was performed on CD1b-GMM tetramer-negative cells sorted from PBMCs. The sequence was obtained from an adult woman with latent tuberculosis. The genes are TRBV29-1 and TRBJ2-6; tentative D call: TRBD1 (5 bases). DNA for the CDR3: TGCAGCGTTCAACGAGCCAGGGCTGGGGCCAACGTCCTGACTTTC. Translated: CSVQRARAGANVLTF. The full variable domain, with the rest looked up from reference TRBV29-1 and TRBJ2-6, is SAVISQKPSRDICQRGTSLTIQCQVDSQVTMMFWYRQQPGQSLTLIATANQGSEATYESGFVIDKFPISRPNLTFSTLTVSNMSPEDSSIYLCSVQRARAGANVLTFGAGSRLTVL.